This entry concerns a single T cell receptor (beta chain). Its target is unknown. Sequenced by immunoSEQ multiplex PCR; TCRdb stores in-frame clones only, minus some. This sample has about 2.4 million clones, with around nine tenths found just once. This sample was taken from a study of shared clonotypes between healthy human individuals. V gave up 0 bases and J gave up 5 bases; unmatched junction bases: 6. The CDR3 runs 16 residues. Germline loops: CDR1 MGHRA, CDR2 YSYEKL. Findings and limits, study-wide: Larger richness was generally estimated for naive than memory subsets.

The study drew its donors from healthy HIV-negative adults without recent acute infections or vaccinations. CD4+ cells yielded CD45RA+ naive and CD45RA-negative memory subsets. Input material: naive CD4+ T cells sorted from blood. The subset is: CD45RA+ positively selected. The chain is built from TRBV4-1 and TRBJ1-1; 10 nucleotides agree with TRBD1. The origin of this receptor is a man younger than 35 in good health. The CDR3 nucleotides read TGCGCCAGCAGCCAAGACTTCGACAGGGGGCGAACTGAAGCTTTCTTT. Its translation: CASSQDFDRGRTEAFF.